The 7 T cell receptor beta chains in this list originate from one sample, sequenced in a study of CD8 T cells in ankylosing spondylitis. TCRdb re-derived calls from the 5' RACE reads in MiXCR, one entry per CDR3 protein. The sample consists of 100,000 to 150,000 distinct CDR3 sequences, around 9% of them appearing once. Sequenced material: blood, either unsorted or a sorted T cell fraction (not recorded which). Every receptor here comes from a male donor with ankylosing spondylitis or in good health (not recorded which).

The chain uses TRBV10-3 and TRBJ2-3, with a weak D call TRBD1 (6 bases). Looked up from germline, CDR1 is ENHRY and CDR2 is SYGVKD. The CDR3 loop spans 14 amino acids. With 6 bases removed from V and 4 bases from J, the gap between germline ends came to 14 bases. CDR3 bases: TGTGCCATCAGCCGTAGGGGGTCGGCAGATACGCAGTATTTT. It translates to CAISRRGSADTQYF.

CDR3 loop: CSARSLQGVDTEAFF. The CDR3, as DNA: TGCAGTGCTAGATCACTTCAGGGGGTGGACACTGAAGCTTTCTTT. The chain combines TRBV20-1 with TRBJ1-1, with 7 bases fitting TRBD1. This CDR3 spans 15 amino acids. Germline lookup yields CDR1 DFQATT and CDR2 SNEGSKA (reference sequence). Unmatched junction bases numbered 9, after V lost 2 bases and J lost 3 bases.

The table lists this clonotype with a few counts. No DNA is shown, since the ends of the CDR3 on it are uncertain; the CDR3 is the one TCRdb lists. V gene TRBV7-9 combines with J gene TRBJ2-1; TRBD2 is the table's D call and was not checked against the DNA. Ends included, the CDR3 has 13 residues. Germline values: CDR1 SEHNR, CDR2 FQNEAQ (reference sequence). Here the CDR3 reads CASSFGLGTRLFF.

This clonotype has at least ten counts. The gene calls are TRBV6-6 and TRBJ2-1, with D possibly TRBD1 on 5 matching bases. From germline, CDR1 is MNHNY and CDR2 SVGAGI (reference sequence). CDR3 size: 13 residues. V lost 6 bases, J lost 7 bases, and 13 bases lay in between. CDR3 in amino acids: CASSQYRFNEQFF. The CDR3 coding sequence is TGTGCCAGCAGCCAGTACAGGTTTAATGAGCAGTTCTTC.

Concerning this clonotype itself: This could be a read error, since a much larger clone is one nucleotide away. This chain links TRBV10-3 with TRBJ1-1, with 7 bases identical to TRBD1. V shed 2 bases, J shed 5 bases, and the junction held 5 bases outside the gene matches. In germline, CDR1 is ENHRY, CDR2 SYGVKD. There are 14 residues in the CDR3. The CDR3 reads CAISEPGGRTEAFF. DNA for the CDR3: TGTGCCATCAGTGAGCCAGGGGGAAGAACTGAAGCTTTCTTT.

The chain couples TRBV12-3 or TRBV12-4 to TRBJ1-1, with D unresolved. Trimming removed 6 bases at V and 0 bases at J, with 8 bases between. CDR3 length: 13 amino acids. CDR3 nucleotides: TGTGCCAGCAGACCACTTATGAACACTGAAGCTTTCTTT. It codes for CASRPLMNTEAFF.

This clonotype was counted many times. This CDR3 reads CSATDSGTSDEQYF. The CDR3 bases are TGCAGTGCTACAGATTCCGGGACTAGCGACGAGCAGTACTTC. V and J are TRBV20-1 and TRBJ2-7; TRBD2 agrees at 10 bases. The J segment lost 5 bases and the V segment lost 4 bases, leaving 8 bases of the junction unmatched. The CDR3 totals 14 residues. Per the germline V gene, CDR1 is DFQATT and CDR2 is SNEGSKA (reference sequence).